The clone carrying this TCR beta chain came up a few times. As yet, its antigen is unknown. This specimen belongs to a study of T-cell reconstitution after alpha-beta-depleted transplantation in children. The library targeted TCRbeta and was prepared with unique molecular identifiers. In TCRdb, the PCR reads were re-called with MiXCR into one record per CDR3 protein. The data show about 150,000 distinct CDR3 sequences, 8% to 10% seen once. Study-wide results and limits: Two months or so post-transplant, alpha-beta T cells reportedly derived from several hundred expanded graft clones. T-cell numbers and diversity one year post-transplant derived largely from freshly generated T cells. Certain patients had high TCRbeta diversity at day 60, and it came from recipient T cells and thymic progenitors that survived.

The germline gives CDR1 SGHRS, CDR2 YFSETQ. Trimming took 5 bases from V and 4 from J, leaving 9 bases between them. CDR3 length: 12 amino acids. The material sequenced was PBMCs, mostly from graft donor cells, taken 180 days after TCRalphabeta/CD19-depleted stem cell transplant. J is TRBJ1-2 and V is TRBV5-1; D possibly corresponds to TRBD1 (5 bases). This TCR was sampled from a female patient aged 2 to 10 who had a stem cell transplant for congenital amegakaryocytic thrombocytopenia, so the T cells may come from the graft donor. This chain's CDR3 is CASSGGLYGYTF. The CDR3 DNA is TGCGCCAGCAGTGGGGGTCTCTATGGCTACACCTTC.